The rows below give T cell receptor beta chains drawn from one sample of a study of shared clonotypes between healthy human individuals. Sequencing used immunoSEQ multiplex PCR; TCRdb keeps in-frame clones, though not all of them. The sample holds fewer than 350,000 clones, around 86% seen once. Sequencing used memory CD8+ T cells sorted from blood. The receptor source for this set is a man between 18 and 29 years old in good health. Each CDR3 is given with its conserved first and last residue. The D gene is left open where the match is weak. Expanded clones are given a class, and other clones once, few, many or no size at all.

TRBJ1-1 TRBD1 16 NA TRBV6-1 TGTGCCAGCAGTGAAGCACCGACAGGGGTGGATACTGAAGCTTTCTTT CASSEAPTGVDTEAFF
TRBJ2-7 NA 15 NA TRBV7-9 TGTGCCAGCAGCTTCTGGGGGACCCATATCTACGAGCAGTACTTC CASSFWGTHIYEQYF
TRBJ2-1 NA 16 NA TRBV7-8 TGTGCCAGCAGCTGGCGGCCCGGGAGTTGGTTCGATGAGCAGTTCTTC CASSWRPGSWFDEQFF
TRBJ1-2 NA 15 NA TRBV7-9 TGTGCCAGCAGCTACCCCGGGACTGGTGCCTATGGCTACACCTTC CASSYPGTGAYGYTF
TRBJ1-4 NA 18 NA TRBV14 TGTGCCAGCAGCCAAGTAAGGGGATACCTTCGGAACGAGGAAAAACTGTTTTTT CASSQVRGYLRNEEKLFF
TRBJ2-6 NA 16 few TRBV5-6 TGTGCCAGCAGCTTGTTTCCATCTACTGGGGCCAACGTCCTGACTTTC CASSLFPSTGANVLTF
TRBJ2-3 TRBD2 15 NA TRBV6-4 TGTGCCAGCAGCATTAGCGGGGCTGGCACAGATACGCAGTATTTT CASSISGAGTDTQYF
TRBJ2-7 NA 16 NA TRBV7-8 TGTGCCAGCAGCTACGAATACTTAGAGAACCCCTACGAGCAGTACTTC CASSYEYLENPYEQYF
TRBJ2-3 TRBD1 16 NA TRBV11-2 TGTGCCAGCAGGCAGGGGGACAGGGGAGGCACAGATACGCAGTATTTT CASRQGDRGGTDTQYF
TRBJ2-7 NA 13 NA TRBV4-1 TGCGCCAGCAGTCAAACAGTGTCCTACGAGCAGTACTTC CASSQTVSYEQYF
TRBJ1-2 NA 14 NA TRBV18 TGTGCCAGCTCACGAATGGAGGGACACTATGGCTACACCTTC CASSRMEGHYGYTF
TRBJ1-4 TRBD1 16 NA TRBV27 TGTGCCAGCAGCATCTTACCGGGACAGGGGGACGAAAAACTGTTTTTT CASSILPGQGDEKLFF
TRBJ2-7 NA 13 NA TRBV2 TGTGCCAGCAGTGACCCGGACGGATACGAGCAGTACTTC CASSDPDGYEQYF
TRBJ2-1 NA 16 NA TRBV5-1 TGCGCCAGCAGCTTGGAACGGGGGAGCTCCTACAATGAGCAGTTCTTC CASSLERGSSYNEQFF
TRBJ2-7 NA 18 NA TRBV4-3 TGCGCCAGCAGCCAAGAGTCCCCTCGGGCCCCAGGAACCAACGAGCAGTACTTC CASSQESPRAPGTNEQYF
TRBJ2-7 NA 14 NA TRBV7-2 TGTGCCAGCAGCCTACTCAGGGGATCCTACGAGCAGTACTTC CASSLLRGSYEQYF
TRBJ2-7 TRBD2 15 NA TRBV18 TGTGCCAGCTCATCTGTAGCGGGGTACTACTACGAGCAGTACTTC CASSSVAGYYYEQYF
TRBJ2-7 NA 14 NA TRBV6-6 TGTGCCAGCAGTTCCGGGACTGGCATCGACGAGCAGTACTTC CASSSGTGIDEQYF
TRBJ2-1 NA 16 NA TRBV9 TGTGCCAGCAGCATACGTCCCAAAACCCTCGGCAATGAGCAGTTCTTC CASSIRPKTLGNEQFF
TRBJ2-7 NA 17 NA TRBV4-1 TGCGCCAGCAGCCTCAGCCTATCGCTAGACCTTTCCTACGAGCAGTACTTC CASSLSLSLDLSYEQYF
TRBJ1-1 NA 15 NA TRBV4-3 TGCGCCAGCAGCCATTACAGGGCCACGAACACTGAAGCTTTCTTT CASSHYRATNTEAFF
TRBJ2-1 NA 15 once TRBV6-5 TGTGCCAGCAGGCCAAATGAGCGCCCGGAGAATGAGCAGTTCTTC CASRPNERPENEQFF
TRBJ1-6 NA 13 NA TRBV7-9 TGTGCCAGCAGCACCGATGGGTATTCACCCCTCCACTTT CASSTDGYSPLHF
TRBJ1-1 NA 12 NA TRBV10-3 TGTGCCATCAGTTTTAGGGGCACTGAAGCTTTCTTT CAISFRGTEAFF
TRBJ2-2 NA 14 NA TRBV5-6 TGTGCCAGCAGCTTGAGTCCCGGTGGCGGGGAGCTGTTTTTT CASSLSPGGGELFF
TRBJ2-7 NA 13 NA TRBV13 TGTGCCAGCAGCTTCCCGGGATTCGACGAGCAGTACTTC CASSFPGFDEQYF
TRBJ1-5 TRBD1 14 NA TRBV6-5 TGTGCCAGCAGCCTTACAGGGGCGGATCAGCCCCAGCATTTT CASSLTGADQPQHF
TRBJ1-3 NA 14 NA TRBV2 TGTGCCAGCAGCGCCGCAGGGTCCGGAAACACCATATATTTT CASSAAGSGNTIYF